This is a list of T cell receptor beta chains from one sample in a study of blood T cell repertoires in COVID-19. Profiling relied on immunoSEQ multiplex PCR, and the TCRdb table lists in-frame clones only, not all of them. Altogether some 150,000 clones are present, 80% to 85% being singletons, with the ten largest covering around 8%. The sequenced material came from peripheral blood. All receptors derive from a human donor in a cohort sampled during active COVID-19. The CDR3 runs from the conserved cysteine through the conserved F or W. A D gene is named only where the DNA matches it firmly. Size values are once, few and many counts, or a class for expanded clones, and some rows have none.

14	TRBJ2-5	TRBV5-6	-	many	TGTGCCAGCAGCCCTACGGGAGTTCCGGAGACCCAGTACTTC	CASSPTGVPETQYF
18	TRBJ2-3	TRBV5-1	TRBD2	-	TGCGCCAGCAGCTCGGGACTAGCGGGGGGAGGGAGCACAGATACGCAGTATTTT	CASSSGLAGGGSTDTQYF
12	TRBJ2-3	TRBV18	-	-	TGTGCCAGCTCACCGGACTCGGGTACGCAGTATTTT	CASSPDSGTQYF
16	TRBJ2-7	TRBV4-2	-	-	TGTGCCAGCAGCCAAGATGAGACCGGGGGTTCTTACGAGCAGTACTTC	CASSQDETGGSYEQYF
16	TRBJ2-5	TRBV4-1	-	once	TGCGCCAGCAGCACGGTCGATTTAATTTCGTCGGGGACCCAGTACTTC	CASSTVDLISSGTQYF
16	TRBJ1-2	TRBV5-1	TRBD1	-	TGCGCCAGCAGCCCCGCCCGGAGGGGGCTTAACTATGGCTACACCTTC	CASSPARRGLNYGYTF
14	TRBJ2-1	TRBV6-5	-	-	TGTGCCAGCAGCCTATCTTATGTGAACAATGAGCAGTTCTTC	CASSLSYVNNEQFF
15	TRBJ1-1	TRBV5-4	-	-	TGTGCCAGCAGCCCGTTGGGCACAGTGAACACTGAAGCTTTCTTT	CASSPLGTVNTEAFF
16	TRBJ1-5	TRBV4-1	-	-	TGCGCCAGCAGCCAAACCTCGGGGGGGTGGGACCAGCCCCAGCATTTT	CASSQTSGGWDQPQHF
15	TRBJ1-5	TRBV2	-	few	TGTGCCAGCAGTGAAGAAAACAGGGGCAATCAGCCCCAGCATTTT	CASSEENRGNQPQHF
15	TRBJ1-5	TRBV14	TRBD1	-	TGTGCCAGCAGCCAAGATACAGGGGGCAATCAGCCCCAGCATTTT	CASSQDTGGNQPQHF
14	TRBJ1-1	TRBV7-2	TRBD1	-	TGTGCCAGCAGCTACGACAGGGCTAACACTGAAGCTTTCTTT	CASSYDRANTEAFF
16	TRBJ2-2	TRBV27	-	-	TGTGCCAGCTGTCGGGTCTCTTTCACGAACACCGGGGAGCTGTTTTTT	CASCRVSFTNTGELFF
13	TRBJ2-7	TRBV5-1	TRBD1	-	TGCGCCAGCACCCGGACAGGGGGCCACGAGCAGTACTTC	CASTRTGGHEQYF
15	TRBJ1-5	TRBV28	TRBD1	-	TGTGCCAGCAGTTACCGGGACAGGGGTGGGCAGCCCCAGCATTTT	CASSYRDRGGQPQHF
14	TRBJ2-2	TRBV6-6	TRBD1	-	TGTGCCAGCAGTCGGACAGGGGGCGCCGGGGAGCTGTTTTTT	CASSRTGGAGELFF
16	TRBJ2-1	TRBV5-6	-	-	TGTGCCAGCAGCTCGGACAGTCCATGGGGTTACAATGAGCAGTTCTTC	CASSSDSPWGYNEQFF
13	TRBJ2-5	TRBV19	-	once	TGTGCCAGTAGTTGGGGGGTAAAAGAGACCCAGTACTTC	CASSWGVKETQYF
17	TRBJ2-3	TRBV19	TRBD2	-	TGTGCCAGTAGTATACTTTCACTAGCGGGGCACACAGATACGCAGTATTTT	CASSILSLAGHTDTQYF
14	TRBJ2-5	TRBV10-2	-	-	TGCGCCAGCAGTGAGGTCGGTAGCGGCGAGACCCAGTACTTC	CASSEVGSGETQYF
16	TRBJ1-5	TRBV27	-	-	TGTGCCAGCAGGGTGGCAGGGCGTGGGAGCAATCAGCCCCAGCATTTT	CASRVAGRGSNQPQHF
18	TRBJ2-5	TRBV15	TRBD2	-	TGTGCCACCAGCATAAACGGGACTAGCGGGGCTGTTCGAGAGACCCAGTACTTC	CATSINGTSGAVRETQYF
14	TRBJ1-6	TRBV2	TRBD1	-	TGTGCCAGCAGTATAGGACAGGGGAATTCACCCCTCCACTTT	CASSIGQGNSPLHF
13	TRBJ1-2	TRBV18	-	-	TGTGCCAGCTCACCACTCGGTGTCTATGGCTACACCTTC	CASSPLGVYGYTF
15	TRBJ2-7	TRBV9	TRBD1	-	TGTGCCAGCAGCGTAGGACAGGGGGCGGGCTACGAGCAGTACTTC	CASSVGQGAGYEQYF
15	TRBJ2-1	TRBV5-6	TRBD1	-	TGTGCCAGCAGCTTGGGGACAGGGTCCTACAATGAGCAGTTCTTC	CASSLGTGSYNEQFF
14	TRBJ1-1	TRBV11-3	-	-	TGTGCCAGCAGCTTAGGTGCCGGGAACACTGAAGCTTTCTTT	CASSLGAGNTEAFF
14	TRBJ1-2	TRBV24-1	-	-	TGTGCCACCAGTGACCGGGACTCCCGGGGTGGCTACACCTTC	CATSDRDSRGGYTF
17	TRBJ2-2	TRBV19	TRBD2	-	TGTGCCAGTAGCGGACCGGGACTAGCGACCATCACCGGGGAGCTGTTTTTT	CASSGPGLATITGELFF
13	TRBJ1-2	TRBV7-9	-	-	TGTGCCAGCAGCTTTGGAGCTAACTATGGCTACACCTTC	CASSFGANYGYTF
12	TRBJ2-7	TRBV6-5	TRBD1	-	TGTGCCAGCAACCTCGACAGGGCGCGCCAGTACTTC	CASNLDRARQYF
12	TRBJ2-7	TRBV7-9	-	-	TGTGCCAGCAGCTTGGCGGTCCACGAGCAGTACTTC	CASSLAVHEQYF
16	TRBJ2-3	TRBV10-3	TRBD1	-	TGTGCCATCAGTGAGGGTGACAGGGGGGGGACAGATACGCAGTATTTT	CAISEGDRGGTDTQYF
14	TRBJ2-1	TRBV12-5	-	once	TGTGCTAGTGGCCTAGGATATCCGGGCAATGAGCAGTTCTTC	CASGLGYPGNEQFF
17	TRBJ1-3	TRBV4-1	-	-	TGCGCCAGCAGCCAAGAAGGTTTGGGCGGGATTGGAAACACCATATATTTT	CASSQEGLGGIGNTIYF
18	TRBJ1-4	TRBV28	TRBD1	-	TGTGCCAGCAGTTTGACCGGGACAGGGGTTTCAACTAATGAAAAACTGTTTTTT	CASSLTGTGVSTNEKLFF
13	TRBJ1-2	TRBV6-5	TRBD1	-	TGTGCCAGCCTAAACTGGACAGGCCGATGCTACACCTTC	CASLNWTGRCYTF
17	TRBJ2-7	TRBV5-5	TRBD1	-	TGTGCCAGCAGCCTGGGCTTAGGACAGGGACAGTCCTACGAGCAGTACTTC	CASSLGLGQGQSYEQYF
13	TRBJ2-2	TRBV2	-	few	TGTGCCAGCAGTGTAGATCCCACCGGGGAGCTGTTTTTT	CASSVDPTGELFF
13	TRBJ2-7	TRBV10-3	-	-	TGTGCCATCAGCGCCAGGGGTAGCTACGAGCAGTACTTC	CAISARGSYEQYF
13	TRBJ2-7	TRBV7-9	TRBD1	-	TGTGCCAGCAGTAACAGGGGGCAATACGAGCAGTACTTC	CASSNRGQYEQYF
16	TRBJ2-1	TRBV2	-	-	TGTGCCAGCAGTGGGATGCCGGGACACCCAACACGTGAGCAGTTCTTC	CASSGMPGHPTREQFF
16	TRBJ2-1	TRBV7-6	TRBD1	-	TGTGCCAGCAGCTTAGAGGGGGCGGCAGTTCGGCTTGAGCAGTTCTTC	CASSLEGAAVRLEQFF
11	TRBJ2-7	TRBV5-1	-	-	TGCGCCAGCAGCTTGGGCGGTGAGCAGTACTTC	CASSLGGEQYF
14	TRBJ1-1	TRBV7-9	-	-	TGTGCCAGCAACGTGCCGGTTATGGACACTGAAGCTTTCTTT	CASNVPVMDTEAFF
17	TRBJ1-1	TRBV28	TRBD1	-	TGTGCCAGCAGTTCTGCGACCGGGACAGGGTCGAACACTGAAGCTTTCTTT	CASSSATGTGSNTEAFF
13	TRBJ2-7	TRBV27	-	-	TGTGCCAGCAGCTTAAGGGGGAGCTACGAGCAGTACTTC	CASSLRGSYEQYF
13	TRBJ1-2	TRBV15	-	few	TGTGCCACCAGCAGAGCGGGGAACTATGGCTACACCTTC	CATSRAGNYGYTF
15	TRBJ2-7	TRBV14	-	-	TGTGCCACCCGACGTGGGGGGGCAAACTCCTACGAGCAGTACTTC	CATRRGGANSYEQYF
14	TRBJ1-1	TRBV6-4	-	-	TGTGCCAGCAGGACCCGGGAGGGTGGCACTGAAGCTTTCTTT	CASRTREGGTEAFF
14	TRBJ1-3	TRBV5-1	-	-	TGCGCCAGCAGCTCAGCGGGAGCTGGAAACACCATATATTTT	CASSSAGAGNTIYF
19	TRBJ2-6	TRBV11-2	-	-	TGTGCCAGCAGCTTACCTCGGGTTGGGTTTTCCTCTGGGGCCAACGTCCTGACTTTC	CASSLPRVGFSSGANVLTF
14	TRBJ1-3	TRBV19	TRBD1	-	TGTGCCAGTAGCGACAGGGGGCACGGAAACACCATATATTTT	CASSDRGHGNTIYF
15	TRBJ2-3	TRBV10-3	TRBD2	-	TGTGCCATCACTAGCGGGGGGCAATACACAGATACGCAGTATTTT	CAITSGGQYTDTQYF
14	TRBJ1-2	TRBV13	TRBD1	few	TGTGCCAGCAGCTCCGCGGACAGGGTGGGTGGCTACACCTTC	CASSSADRVGGYTF
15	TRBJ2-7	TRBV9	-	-	TGTGCCAGCAGCGTAGAGGGGGGGGGCGCCTACGAGCAGTACTTC	CASSVEGGGAYEQYF
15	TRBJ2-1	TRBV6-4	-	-	TGTGCCAGCAGCGCCTATGGAGGGGTTTACAATGAGCAGTTCTTC	CASSAYGGVYNEQFF
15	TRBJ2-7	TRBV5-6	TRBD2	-	TGTGCCAGCAGCTTGACTAGCGGGGGATCCTACGAGCAGTACTTC	CASSLTSGGSYEQYF
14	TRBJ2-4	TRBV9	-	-	TGTGCCAGCAGCTCGACAGGAGCCAAAAACATTCAGTACTTC	CASSSTGAKNIQYF
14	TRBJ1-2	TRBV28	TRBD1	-	TGTGCCAGCAGCTCGGGACAGACCAACTATGGCTACACCTTC	CASSSGQTNYGYTF